These 30 T cell receptor beta chains originate from one sample sequenced in a study of cytomegalovirus exposure and HLA in healthy donors. Libraries were prepared by immunoSEQ multiplex PCR; TCRdb keeps only in-frame clonotypes and omits some of them. This table holds about 160,000 clones, approximately 86% found once. The sample was PBMCs. The receptors stem from a woman aged 18-35 years in good health and CMV-seronegative.

The J gene is TRBJ2-1, the V gene TRBV29-1; TRBD1 might be the D (5 bases). This CDR3 region has 13 residues. V was shortened by 4 bases and J by 4 bases, with 11 bases between the two germline ends. Per the germline V gene, CDR1 is SQVTM and CDR2 is ANQGSEA. CDR3 in DNA: TGCAGCGTTGTAAAGGGGCTATACAATGAGCAGTTCTTC. Protein: CSVVKGLYNEQFF.

This clone has just a few counts. CDR3 sequence reads: CTSSQRLRTSREETQYF. In DNA, the CDR3 is TGCACCAGCAGCCAACGTCTCAGGACTAGCCGGGAAGAGACCCAGTACTTC. The chain links TRBV1 to TRBJ2-5; TRBD2, the table's D call, lacks a check against the DNA. TRBV1 is described as a pseudogene. This CDR3 contains 17 residues.

V usage is TRBV5-1 and J usage is TRBJ2-5; 13 nucleotides match TRBD2. CDR3 length: 18 amino acids. Germline assignment: CDR1 SGHRS and CDR2 YFSETQ. V lost 3 bases and J lost 4; bases outside the gene matches: 12. CDR3: CASSSGTSGAPLGETQYF. The CDR3 region has the DNA TGCGCCAGCAGCTCAGGGACTAGCGGGGCCCCCCTGGGAGAGACCCAGTACTTC.

The J gene is TRBJ2-1, the V gene TRBV5-1, with 13 bases aligning to TRBD2. CDR1 and CDR2 (germline): SGHRS, YFSETQ. This CDR3 is built from 16 residues. V dropped 4 bases and J dropped 7; count of bases not matched to a gene: 8. The CDR3 DNA sequence: TGCGCCAGCAGCATCCGACTAGCGGGGGGTGTTAATGAGCAGTTCTTC. It specifies CASSIRLAGGVNEQFF.

The CDR3 spells CASSQVARSSYNEQFF. The CDR3, as DNA: TGCGCCAGCAGCCAAGTGGCTAGGAGCTCCTACAATGAGCAGTTCTTC. The chain has TRBV4-3 and TRBJ2-1; D not certain. The CDR3 runs to 16 residues. The germline V gene has CDR1 LGHNA and CDR2 YSLEER. V shed 1 base and J shed 0 bases, with 10 bases lying between them.

This chain connects TRBV7-6 to TRBJ2-6; D might be TRBD1 (6 bases). The CDR3 length is 20 residues. Germline CDR1 is SGHVS and CDR2 is FNYEAQ. V dropped 1 base and J dropped 0 bases, with 19 bases sitting between them. The CDR3 loop reads CASSLGGRGQLYSGANVLTF. The CDR3 DNA reads TGTGCCAGCAGCTTAGGGGGGAGAGGACAGCTATACTCTGGGGCCAACGTCCTGACTTTC. Together with reference TRBV7-6 and TRBJ2-6, the CDR3 gives the full variable domain: GAGVSQSPRYKVTKRGQDVALRCDPISGHVSLYWYRQALGQGPEFLTYFNYEAQQDKSGLPNDRFSAERPEGSISTLTIQRTEQRDSAMYRCASSLGGRGQLYSGANVLTFGAGSRLTVL.

This rearrangement joins TRBV23-1 to TRBJ1-2, with D tentatively TRBD1 (6 bases). TRBV23-1 is filed as an ORF, its function uncertain. The CDR3 sequence is 17 residues long. The V end was cut by 3 bases, the J end by 0 bases, with 17 bases between. Written as DNA, the CDR3 is TGCGCCAGCAGTCAGCCCCTGGGGGGGCTTACTAACTATGGCTACACCTTC. Protein sequence: CASSQPLGGLTNYGYTF.

The chain couples TRBV4-2 to TRBJ2-7, with 8 nucleotides matching TRBD2. The ends lost 0 bases at V and 3 bases at J; junction bases unmatched: 4. Germline V gene lookup returns CDR1 LGHNA and CDR2 YNFKEQ. CDR3 length: 15 residues. The CDR3, as DNA: TGTGCCAGCAGCCAAGATGCGGGAGGCGGCTACGAGCAGTACTTC. This gives the protein CASSQDAGGGYEQYF.

V is TRBV27 and J is TRBJ2-3, with 9 bases matching TRBD2. V was pared by 8 bases and J by 1 base, with 1 base of the junction left unmatched. In germline, CDR1 is MNHEY, CDR2 SMNVEV (reference sequence). The CDR3 consists of 13 residues. CDR3 nucleotides: TGTGCCAGCCGGACTAGCGGCACAGATACGCAGTATTTT. Its translation: CASRTSGTDTQYF.

The chain has TRBV11-2 and TRBJ2-4; tentative D call: TRBD1 (6 bases). The CDR3 length is 15 residues. Trimming cost V 8 bases and J 4 bases, with 18 bases left between them. Germline CDR1 and CDR2: SGHAT and FQNNGV. The CDR3 DNA reads as TGTGCCAGCGGAACCCCGCAGGGGAGAAAAAACATTCAGTACTTC. Its protein product is CASGTPQGRKNIQYF. Variable domain in full (rest from reference TRBV11-2 and TRBJ2-4): EAGVAQSPRYKIIEKRQSVAFWCNPISGHATLYWYQQILGQGPKLLIQFQNNGVVDDSQLPKDRFSAERLKGVDSTLKIQPAKLEDSAVYLCASGTPQGRKNIQYFGAGTRLSVL.

The chain combines TRBV6-5 with TRBJ2-3; D is ambiguous. The V gene lost 2 bases and the J gene lost 0 bases, with 6 bases spanning the gap. Germline CDR1 MNHEY, CDR2 SVGAGI. This CDR3 is built from 14 residues. CDR3 bases: TGTGCCAGCAGTTACGCCACAAGCACAGATACGCAGTATTTT. It encodes CASSYATSTDTQYF.

The V call is TRBV29-1, the J call TRBJ2-2; 9 positions agree with TRBD2. This CDR3 is built from 16 residues. CDR1 is SQVTM and CDR2 is ANQGSEA in the germline V gene. V lost 4 bases, J lost 5 bases, and 11 bases stayed unmatched. This CDR3 is CSVGRGGGGVTGELFF. CDR3 nucleotide sequence: TGCAGCGTTGGAAGGGGTGGCGGGGGGGTTACCGGGGAGCTGTTTTTT.

V gene TRBV14 combines with J gene TRBJ1-3; D remains ambiguous. V lost 4 bases to trimming and J lost 0 bases, with 13 bases between them. The CDR3 has 16 amino acids. Germline V gene lookup returns CDR1 SGHDN and CDR2 FVKESK. In DNA form, the CDR3 reads TGTGCCAGCAGCCGGGCAGGCACCAGCTCTGGAAACACCATATATTTT. Protein: CASSRAGTSSGNTIYF.

The V gene is TRBV7-2, the J gene TRBJ1-5; D unresolved. V dropped 2 bases and J dropped 5 bases, with 7 bases sitting between them. CDR3 length equals 13 residues. Germline CDR1 SGHTA, CDR2 FQGNSA. The CDR3: CASSLKPHQPQHF. Here the CDR3 DNA reads TGTGCCAGCAGCTTAAAGCCCCATCAGCCCCAGCATTTT.

The chain combines TRBV15 with TRBJ1-2, with D possibly TRBD1 on 5 matching bases. Trimming took 0 bases from V and 4 from J, leaving 9 bases between them. This CDR3 comprises 14 residues. Germline values: CDR1 LNHNV, CDR2 YYDKDF (reference sequence). CDR3 loop: CATSRDQTAYGYTF. CDR3 in DNA: TGTGCCACCAGCAGAGATCAGACAGCCTATGGCTACACCTTC.

J is TRBJ2-1 and V is TRBV29-1; D is possibly TRBD1 (5 bases). Germline CDR1 SQVTM, CDR2 ANQGSEA. The CDR3 has 15 amino acids. V gave up 4 bases and J gave up 9 bases, with 22 bases separating them. CDR3 coding DNA: TGCAGCGTTGTGGTCGGATTTCAACTTAGGGGTGAGCAGTTCTTC. Translated, it gives CSVVVGFQLRGEQFF.

Only one count was recorded for this clone. V is TRBV9 and J is TRBJ1-1; TRBD1 matches 8 bases. Germline CDR1 reads SGDLS; CDR2 reads YYNGEE. Unmatched junction bases numbered 7, after V lost 0 bases and J lost 0 bases. CDR3 size: 17 residues. The CDR3 spells CASSVVAGTGLNTEAFF. CDR3 bases: TGTGCCAGCAGCGTAGTAGCAGGGACAGGTCTGAACACTGAAGCTTTCTTT.

CDR3 in amino acids: CASSQQATYEQYF. CDR3 bases: TGCGCCAGCAGTCAACAGGCGACCTACGAGCAGTACTTC. The genes are TRBV23-1 and TRBJ2-7, with D hard to call. TRBV23-1 is noted as an ORF with a role that remains uncertain. V was cut by 2 bases and J by 2 bases, with 7 bases left in between. The CDR3 has 13 residues.

The V call is TRBV2, the J call TRBJ1-5; possible D gene TRBD1, 5 bases. V shed 4 bases and J shed 7 bases, with 17 bases lying between them. This CDR3 has 15 amino acids. Germline V CDR1 and CDR2: SNHLY, FYNNEI. CDR3 in DNA: TGTGCCAGCAGTGTGCAGGGTCCTGCAGGACAGCCCCAGCATTTT. Translated: CASSVQGPAGQPQHF.

The genes are TRBV29-1 and TRBJ2-3; TRBD2 might be the D (6 bases). The CDR3 is 14 amino acids. V was trimmed by 1 base and J by 2 bases, leaving 10 bases between them. Germline lookup yields CDR1 SQVTM and CDR2 ANQGSEA. CDR3 amino acids: CSVEGGGDTDTQYF. CDR3 sequence (DNA): TGCAGCGTTGAAGGGGGCGGGGACACAGATACGCAGTATTTT.

The genes are TRBV27 and TRBJ1-1; unclear D gene. The CDR3 has 12 amino acids. Deletions cut 4 bases from V and 4 bases from J, with 7 bases between. The germline gives CDR1 MNHEY, CDR2 SMNVEV (reference sequence). The CDR3 sequence: CASSWRGTEAFF. In DNA form, the CDR3 reads TGTGCCAGCAGTTGGCGGGGCACTGAAGCTTTCTTT.

This chain connects TRBV2 to TRBJ2-1; 10 nucleotides match TRBD2. The CDR3 totals 16 residues. Germline trimming cut 8 bases from V and 4 bases from J; bases unmatched to any gene: 11. Germline V gives CDR1 SNHLY, CDR2 FYNNEI. In DNA, the CDR3 is TGTGCCAGCTCCCGATCACTAGCGGGGTTGTACAATGAGCAGTTCTTC. It is translated as CASSRSLAGLYNEQFF.

The gene calls are TRBV9 and TRBJ1-1; D is possibly TRBD1 (6 bases). With 0 bases removed from V and 1 base from J, the gap between germline ends came to 7 bases. The CDR3 totals 14 residues. Germline CDR1 and CDR2: SGDLS and YYNGEE. CDR3 bases: TGTGCCAGCAGCGTAGCGGGACAGAACACTGAAGCTTTCTTT. Translating it yields CASSVAGQNTEAFF.

This rearrangement joins TRBV11-1 to TRBJ2-5; 8 bases line up with TRBD2. Germline values: CDR1 SGHAT, CDR2 FQDESV (reference sequence). The CDR3 extends over 15 amino acids. The V segment lost 5 bases and the J segment 3 bases; nucleotides outside the gene matches: 8. CDR3 residues: CASSPVGTREETQYF. In DNA, the CDR3 is TGTGCCAGCAGCCCCGTCGGGACTAGAGAAGAGACCCAGTACTTC.

The V call is TRBV6-5, the J call TRBJ1-3; possibly TRBD1 for D (5 bases). Germline CDR1 reads MNHEY; CDR2 reads SVGAGI. The V gene lost 2 bases and the J gene lost 1 base, with 9 bases spanning the gap. The length of the CDR3 is 15 residues. The CDR3 DNA follows: TGTGCCAGCAGTTACGGGGGGTATTCTGGAAACACCATATATTTT. It specifies CASSYGGYSGNTIYF.

V and J are TRBV6-1 and TRBJ2-1, with D possibly TRBD2 on 5 matching bases. Germline V gene data show CDR1 as MNHNS and CDR2 as SASEGT. With 6 bases removed from V and 0 bases from J, the gap between germline ends came to 6 bases. The CDR3 is made up of 13 amino acids. This CDR3 is CASRRGSYNEQFF. The CDR3 region has the DNA TGTGCCAGCAGACGGGGCTCCTACAATGAGCAGTTCTTC.

V is TRBV19 and J is TRBJ1-2; D may be TRBD1 (5 bases). The germline V gene has CDR1 LNHDA and CDR2 SQIVND (reference sequence). The CDR3 consists of 15 residues. V lost 0 bases to trimming and J lost 4 bases, with 12 bases between them. The CDR3 loop reads CASSIDPGRVYGYTF. The CDR3 DNA reads as TGTGCCAGTAGTATAGATCCAGGCAGGGTCTATGGCTACACCTTC.

CDR3 amino acids: CAIPPWTGGSSTF. The CDR3 DNA reads TGTGCCATACCACCCTGGACAGGGGGCTCTAGCACCTTC. The rearrangement uses TRBV30 and TRBJ1-2; 11 bases align to TRBD1. Trimming removed 8 bases from V and 13 bases from J; junction bases left unmatched: 15. Per germline, CDR1 GTSNPN and CDR2 SVGIG (reference sequence). This CDR3 is 13 amino acids long.

The chain has TRBV19 and TRBJ1-2; TRBD1 matches 11 bases. Germline CDR1 reads LNHDA; CDR2 reads SQIVND (reference sequence). Trimming removed 5 bases from V and 7 bases from J; junction bases left unmatched: 6. The CDR3 sequence is 14 residues long. Written as DNA, the CDR3 is TGTGCCAGTAGTTCTAGGACAGGGGGCCTTGGCTACACCTTC. It specifies CASSSRTGGLGYTF.

V and J are TRBV5-1 and TRBJ2-5; D might be TRBD1 (5 bases). Germline CDR1 is SGHRS and CDR2 is YFSETQ. V shed 3 bases and J shed 4 bases, with 16 bases lying between them. The CDR3 is 15 amino acids. The CDR3 region is CASSYGQGRGETQYF. DNA of the CDR3: TGCGCCAGCAGCTACGGCCAGGGTCGCGGAGAGACCCAGTACTTC.